Shown below are 10 T cell receptor beta chains from a single sample sequenced in a study of early T cells in non-severe SARS-CoV-2 infection. Using its own MiXCR run on the 5' RACE reads, TCRdb lists one record per CDR3 protein. The table lists roughly 40,000 distinct CDR3 sequences, 4.5% to 5% of them singletons. Sequencing was performed on whole blood. All receptors come from an adult who was a healthcare worker with PCR-confirmed SARS-CoV-2 infection or an uninfected control (not recorded which).

The V call is TRBV30, the J call TRBJ2-2, with 9 bases fitting TRBD1. J gave up 4 bases and V 8 bases, and 8 bases lay outside the gene matches. The CDR3 has 14 residues. The germline V gene encodes CDR1 GTSNPN and CDR2 SVGIG (reference sequence). The CDR3 reads CAGSGTGFTGELFF. CDR3 DNA: TGTGCCGGTTCCGGGACAGGGTTCACCGGGGAGCTGTTTTTT.

This clonotype has a single count. Possible read error: a much larger clone is one base away. The chain is built from TRBV18 and TRBJ1-6; D perhaps matches TRBD1 (6 bases). The CDR3 totals 15 residues. In germline, CDR1 is KGHSH, CDR2 LQKENI. The CDR3 bases are TGTACCAGCTCACAGGGACATTTCAGGGATTCACCCCTCCACTTT. Amino acid sequence: CTSSQGHFRDSPLHF.

In its sample, this clonotype ranks as medium-sized (0.01 to 0.1%). The CDR3 DNA reads as TGTGCCAGCAGCCCACGGGACGTGGCTGAAGCTTTCTTT. Protein: CASSPRDVAEAFF. The chain employs TRBV13 and TRBJ1-1; D possibly corresponds to TRBD1 (5 bases). Trimming shortened V by 5 bases and J by 6 bases, and 13 bases separated the two germline ends. This CDR3 is built from 13 residues. CDR1 is PRHDT, CDR2 FYEKMQ, per germline (reference sequence). Combining the CDR3 with reference TRBV13 and TRBJ1-1 gives the whole variable domain AAGVIQSPRHLIKEKRETATLKCYPIPRHDTVYWYQQGPGQDPQFLISFYEKMQSDKGSIPDRFSAQQFSDYHSELNMSSLELGDSALYFCASSPRDVAEAFFGQGTRLTVV.

The chain couples TRBV28 to TRBJ1-2, with TRBD1 as a possible D gene (5 bases). V was cut by 6 bases and J by 7 bases, with 15 bases left in between. This CDR3 is 13 amino acids long. Germline-derived CDR1 and CDR2 are MDHEN and SYDVKM. The CDR3 is CASSPPGGGGYTF. The CDR3 coding sequence is TGTGCCAGCAGCCCCCCCGGGGGGGGTGGCTACACCTTC.

The chain recombines TRBV5-1 with TRBJ1-2; maybe TRBD1 (6 bases). Germline V gene data show CDR1 as SGHRS and CDR2 as YFSETQ. This CDR3 comprises 14 residues. V was trimmed by 4 bases and J by 6 bases, leaving 16 bases between them. The CDR3 DNA follows: TGCGCCAGCAGCCATCCAGGGGTTATGGATGGCTACACCTTC. This gives the protein CASSHPGVMDGYTF.

This clonotype came up many times. The V gene is TRBV7-2, the J gene TRBJ2-5; D gene unclear. The CDR3 loop spans 15 amino acids. Germline V gives CDR1 SGHTA, CDR2 FQGNSA. Trimming shortened V by 0 bases and J by 1 base, and 9 bases separated the two germline ends. The CDR3 coding sequence is TGTGCCAGCAGCTTAGCTCGGTACTCCCAAGAGACCCAGTACTTC. It translates to CASSLARYSQETQYF.

This clonotype occurred many times. The genes are TRBV7-8 and TRBJ2-3, with 8 bases fitting TRBD1. The CDR3 sequence is 15 residues long. Germline values: CDR1 SGHVS, CDR2 FQNEAQ. The trim removed 5 bases at V and 2 bases at J, leaving 6 bases unmatched. Here the CDR3 DNA reads TGTGCCAGCAGCCTTTCCAGGGGGCTCACAGATACGCAGTATTTT. Protein sequence: CASSLSRGLTDTQYF.

This clonotype occurred many times. V is TRBV7-2 and J is TRBJ2-1; D perhaps matches TRBD2 (6 bases). The germline V gene has CDR1 SGHTA and CDR2 FQGNSA. The CDR3 loop spans 14 amino acids. Deletions cut 5 bases from V and 4 bases from J, with 12 bases between. The CDR3 sequence: CASSRPGTYNEQFF. The CDR3 region has the DNA TGTGCCAGCAGCCGACCCGGGACTTACAATGAGCAGTTCTTC.

To note about this clonotype: A much larger clone is a single base away; this may be a read error. The genes are TRBV11-2 and TRBJ1-2; D gene uncertain. The CDR3 has 14 residues. V was shortened by 0 bases and J by 2 bases, with 7 bases between the two germline ends. The germline V gene encodes CDR1 SGHAT and CDR2 FQNNGV. In DNA form, the CDR3 reads TGTGCCAGCAGCTTAGAGGAGGGAAACTATGGCTACACCTTC. It translates to CASSLEEGNYGYTF. Variable domain in full (rest from reference TRBV11-2 and TRBJ1-2): EAGVAQSPRYKIIEKRQSVAFWCNPISGHATLYWYQQILGQGPKLLIQFQNNGVVDDSQLPKDRFSAERLKGVDSTLKIQPAKLEDSAVYLCASSLEEGNYGYTFGSGTRLTVV.

The table lists this clonotype with many counts. The chain recombines TRBV20-1 with TRBJ2-3, with 8 bases matching TRBD2. CDR1 DFQATT and CDR2 SNEGSKA come from the germline V gene (reference sequence). This CDR3 is 15 amino acids long. V lost 0 bases, J lost 2 bases, and 4 bases stayed unmatched. The CDR3 coding sequence is TGCAGTGCTAGAGATTCAGCGGGGGCCACAGATACGCAGTATTTT. This codes for CSARDSAGATDTQYF.